The next 10 T cell receptor beta chains were all read from a single sample in a study of T cell responses to AZD1222 COVID-19 vaccine (dated by TCRdb to the early 2020s). Library prep was done by the immunoSEQ multiplex PCR assay. TCRdb stores this immuneACCESS table with in-frame sequences only. Part of the clones is absent; in the studies checked, under half of the shortfall reflects unresolved V genes, and no reason is known for the rest. The sample has 140,000 to 150,000 clones on record, nearly 95% of them singletons. The top ten clones comprise 5% to 6.5% of the sample. Interpreted using the paper, the time point label stands for: baseline before first vaccination. This material consisted of peripheral blood, taken on day 0 of AZD1222 vaccination. The receptors were sampled from an adult in good health.

This clone was observed a single time. The chain has TRBV6-5 and TRBJ1-1, with no clear D. With 2 bases removed from V and 1 base from J, the gap between germline ends came to 11 bases. Germline CDR1 reads MNHEY; CDR2 reads SVGAGI. The CDR3 extends over 15 amino acids. CDR3 in DNA: TGTGCCAGCAGTTACGGCCATGAAGGGAACACTGAAGCTTTCTTT. This gives the protein CASSYGHEGNTEAFF.

This clone was seen a single time. The rearrangement joins TRBV6-5 to TRBJ2-7, with 10 bases fitting TRBD2. Germline V lookup: CDR1 MNHEY, CDR2 SVGAGI. The CDR3 is 16 amino acids. V lost 4 bases to trimming and J lost 4 bases; unmatched junction nucleotides: 10. CDR3 sequence: CASSFPEREGRYEQYF. The CDR3 DNA sequence: TGTGCCAGCAGTTTTCCCGAGCGGGAGGGCCGTTACGAGCAGTACTTC.

The gene calls are TRBV19 and TRBJ2-6; D perhaps matches TRBD2 (5 bases). CDR1 is LNHDA and CDR2 is SQIVND in the germline V gene (reference sequence). V lost 2 bases and J lost 1, with 6 bases in between. The CDR3 covers 15 residues. CDR3 sequence reads: CASSIRTSGANVLTF. In DNA, the CDR3 is TGTGCCAGTAGTATACGGACTTCTGGGGCCAACGTCCTGACTTTC. The entire variable domain, with the rest obtained from reference TRBV19 and TRBJ2-6, is as follows: DGGITQSPKYLFRKEGQNVTLSCEQNLNHDAMYWYRQDPGQGLRLIYYSQIVNDFQKGDIAEGYSVSREKKESFPLTVTSAQKNPTAFYLCASSIRTSGANVLTFGAGSRLTVL.

The chain uses TRBV6-5 and TRBJ2-2; tentatively, D is TRBD1 or TRBD2 (5 bases each). V was cut by 5 bases and J by 6 bases, with 13 bases left in between. The germline gives CDR1 MNHEY, CDR2 SVGAGI. The CDR3 contains 14 residues. The CDR3 reads CASSRGAGSGELFF. The DNA of the CDR3 is TGTGCCAGCAGTCGAGGGGCCGGGTCCGGGGAGCTGTTTTTT.

The J gene is TRBJ2-1, the V gene TRBV29-1, with 9 bases lining up with TRBD2. Losses at the gene ends were 2 bases for V and 6 bases for J; bases not matched to a gene: 14. CDR1 and CDR2 from the germline V gene are SQVTM and ANQGSEA. This CDR3 has 17 amino acids. The DNA for the CDR3 is TGCAGCGTTGAACTCCAGTGGCTAGCGGGGCGCCTCAATGAGCAGTTCTTC. Translated, it gives CSVELQWLAGRLNEQFF.

This chain uses TRBV19 with TRBJ1-5; TRBD1 matches 9 bases. The germline CDR1 and CDR2 sequences are LNHDA and SQIVND (reference sequence). The J segment lost 7 bases and the V segment lost 5 bases, leaving 9 bases of the junction unmatched. CDR3 length equals 15 residues. Written as DNA, the CDR3 is TGTGCCAGTAGTGCAACAGGGGGCGCAGGGCAGCCCCAGCATTTT. It yields the protein CASSATGGAGQPQHF.

J is TRBJ2-3 and V is TRBV19, with TRBD2 as a possible D gene (6 bases). The germline V gene encodes CDR1 LNHDA and CDR2 SQIVND (reference sequence). Trimming removed 5 bases at V and 0 bases at J, with 9 bases between. The CDR3 length is 14 residues. As DNA, the CDR3 is TGTGCCAGTAGTTGGGACTCTAGCACAGATACGCAGTATTTT. Translated: CASSWDSSTDTQYF.

This clone appeared a few times. The chain combines TRBV29-1 with TRBJ1-2, with TRBD1 matching 10 bases. CDR3 length: 12 residues. The germline gives CDR1 SQVTM, CDR2 ANQGSEA. The V segment lost 6 bases and the J segment 7 bases; nucleotides outside the gene matches: 5. For the CDR3, the DNA is TGCAGCGTCTCGGGACAGGGGACTGGCTACACCTTC. Translated, it gives CSVSGQGTGYTF.

The rearrangement uses TRBV27 and TRBJ2-1; D ambiguous. V lost 5 bases and J lost 6, with 11 bases in between. There are 13 residues in the CDR3. Germline CDR1 MNHEY, CDR2 SMNVEV (reference sequence). Written as DNA, the CDR3 is TGTGCCAGCAGTAATCTCCATGGCAATGAGCAGTTCTTC. Its translation is CASSNLHGNEQFF.

The chain recombines TRBV28 with TRBJ1-6; TRBD1 matches at 8 bases. The germline V gene encodes CDR1 MDHEN and CDR2 SYDVKM. Trimming removed 7 bases from V and 9 bases from J; junction bases left unmatched: 8. The CDR3 loop spans 14 amino acids. For the CDR3, the DNA is TGTGCCAGCAATACCGGGACAGGTCCTTCACCCCTCCACTTT. This codes for CASNTGTGPSPLHF.